This TCR beta chain stems from a study of shared clonotypes between healthy human individuals. Trimming left V 0 bases short and J 7 bases short, with 9 bases between. Germline V gene sequence: CDR1 MNHNY, CDR2 SVGAGI (reference sequence). CDR3 length equals 13 residues. Recent vaccinations or acute infections were absent in the healthy HIV-negative adult donors. Unsorted samples used approximately 87 million PBMCs for genomic DNA. Per the study methods: Filtering of immunoSEQ junctional sequences could not match full-length read filtering. Clones were sequenced by immunoSEQ multiplex PCR, and TCRdb holds only the in-frame ones, with some missing. V and J calls and clone size are given by that table; D and trimming were obtained from the DNA. Of hundreds of thousands of clones listed, around 78% are singletons.

The sequenced sample consisted of PBMCs. This chain connects TRBV6-6 to TRBJ1-1, with D perhaps matching TRBD1 (5 bases). The sequence was obtained from a woman between 40 and 55 years old in good health. Some clones in this sample may be carry-over from other donors' samples. The CDR3 DNA follows: TGTGCCAGCAGTTACTCCGGGCAGGGTGAAGCTTTCTTT. The encoded protein is CASSYSGQGEAFF.